This entry features one TCR beta chain sequence. These data belong to a study of blood T cell repertoires in COVID-19. As for the study in general: The study drew acute and convalescent COVID-19 samples from the United States, Italy and Spain. Sample material is recorded as cDNA or gDNA derived from T cells, B-cell-depleted T cells, or PBMCs.

Authors' analysis steps: Reference gene primer amplification gave estimated nucleated cell counts. The assay was immunoSEQ multiplex PCR, and TCRdb's table has in-frame clones only and misses some. Clone size and the V and J calls come from that table; the DNA yielded D and trimming. The data show 160,000 or so clones, with roughly 86% seen just once and roughly 4% held by the top ten. The CDR3 covers 13 residues. V was pared by 1 base and J by 4 bases, with 7 bases between. CDR1 is SNHLY and CDR2 is FYNNEI in the germline V gene. The origin of this receptor is a woman in her fifties or sixties who had recovered from COVID-19. Sequencing was done on a sample of peripheral blood. The chain is built from TRBV2 and TRBJ1-2; D is undetermined. The CDR3 DNA sequence: TGTGCCAGCAGTGAAGGAGAAAGCTATGGCTACACCTTC. It is translated as CASSEGESYGYTF.